A selection of T cell receptor beta chains follows, all from one sample in a study of identical twins. TCRdb re-analysed the 5' RACE reads in MiXCR, keeping a single row per CDR3 protein. The sample lists more than 600,000 distinct CDR3 sequences, around a sixth occurring once. These data were also filed under a second study, of T cells expressing NK-cell markers.

The sample was PBMCs. The receptor source for this set is a woman aged 18 to 35 in good health. CDR3s leave out the opening cysteine and the closing phenylalanine or tryptophan. Fields, in order: V gene, J gene, clone size, CDR3 protein. Only some rows state a clone size, as once, few, many or a class for expanded clones.

V: TRBV20-1
J: TRBJ2-5
size: many
CDR3: SAGKLLSRETQY

V: TRBV7-9
J: TRBJ2-7
size: -
CDR3: ASSPSDRGGEQY

V: TRBV20-1
J: TRBJ2-7
size: few
CDR3: SARSPEPAYEQY

V: TRBV20-1
J: TRBJ2-1
size: few
CDR3: SAYDRENEQF

V: TRBV5-1
J: TRBJ2-3
size: few
CDR3: ASSLREGLSTDTQY

V: TRBV5-1
J: TRBJ1-1
size: -
CDR3: ASSEGQRVTEAF

V: TRBV20-1
J: TRBJ2-6
size: -
CDR3: SAMVAGANVLT

V: TRBV5-1
J: TRBJ1-5
size: few
CDR3: ASSPTPGQGQPQH

V: TRBV6-5
J: TRBJ2-3
size: -
CDR3: ASSYGGVRQY

V: TRBV7-9
J: TRBJ1-1
size: -
CDR3: ASSLNAGNTEAF

V: TRBV12-3/TRBV12-4
J: TRBJ1-2
size: many
CDR3: ASSLLGGVYGYT

V: TRBV20-1
J: TRBJ2-3
size: many
CDR3: SQGHFPTDTQY

V: TRBV12-3/TRBV12-4
J: TRBJ2-3
size: -
CDR3: ASSFWEEADTQY

V: TRBV20-1
J: TRBJ2-3
size: few
CDR3: SAFPTSGGGDTQY

V: TRBV29-1
J: TRBJ1-1
size: few
CDR3: SVGFVRGGIAEAF

V: TRBV7-2
J: TRBJ2-5
size: few
CDR3: ASSFLGGLQETQY

V: TRBV12-3/TRBV12-4
J: TRBJ2-1
size: many
CDR3: ASSFLGSYNEQF

V: TRBV12-3/TRBV12-4
J: TRBJ1-2
size: -
CDR3: ASMRERTGGYT

V: TRBV3-1
J: TRBJ2-3
size: -
CDR3: ASSQGRTSGTDTQY

V: TRBV3-1
J: TRBJ2-5
size: many
CDR3: ASSQALTTGLADQETQY

V: TRBV20-1
J: TRBJ2-7
size: -
CDR3: SAFRTSEGYEQY

V: TRBV20-1
J: TRBJ2-3
size: -
CDR3: SASFVGDMQY

V: TRBV12-3/TRBV12-4
J: TRBJ1-2
size: few
CDR3: ASGLGVYHGYT

V: TRBV12-3/TRBV12-4
J: TRBJ2-3
size: few
CDR3: ASRWLAGGTDTQY

V: TRBV9
J: TRBJ1-1
size: -
CDR3: ASSKRQGRDTEAF

V: TRBV9
J: TRBJ2-2
size: -
CDR3: ASKGRGPDGTGELF

V: TRBV20-1
J: TRBJ2-7
size: few
CDR3: SARDRAGSGLAGVPY

V: TRBV3-1
J: TRBJ2-1
size: -
CDR3: ASSQDPPSNEQF

V: TRBV5-4
J: TRBJ1-1
size: few
CDR3: ASSLEGSGTEAF

V: TRBV7-2
J: TRBJ2-7
size: few
CDR3: ASSFQSGTKREQY

V: TRBV6-2/TRBV6-3
J: TRBJ2-7
size: few
CDR3: ASRRSRAHQASSYEQY

V: TRBV12-3/TRBV12-4
J: TRBJ2-3
size: -
CDR3: ASRGGGVDTQY

V: TRBV15
J: TRBJ2-2
size: few
CDR3: ATSRSPGTGELF

V: TRBV5-1
J: TRBJ2-3
size: -
CDR3: ASSLSWVLGSTDTQY

V: TRBV5-1
J: TRBJ2-5
size: -
CDR3: ASSLSDRDSETQY

V: TRBV6-2/TRBV6-3
J: TRBJ2-3
size: few
CDR3: ATITEGSTDTQY

V: TRBV12-3/TRBV12-4
J: TRBJ2-7
size: few
CDR3: ASSTLSYEQY

V: TRBV27
J: TRBJ1-6
size: -
CDR3: ASSFPAGPHLSPLH

V: TRBV2
J: TRBJ2-5
size: few
CDR3: ASSGEVQETQY

V: TRBV10-3
J: TRBJ1-2
size: -
CDR3: AIRDGTGGDYGYT

V: TRBV29-1
J: TRBJ2-6
size: -
CDR3: SVGGLAKTGANVLT

V: TRBV12-3/TRBV12-4
J: TRBJ2-1
size: few
CDR3: ASSLTSGRAYEQF

V: TRBV12-5
J: TRBJ2-5
size: -
CDR3: ASGLTLQETQY

V: TRBV6-2/TRBV6-3
J: TRBJ2-4
size: few
CDR3: ASSPEWAKNIQY

V: TRBV20-1
J: TRBJ2-2
size: few
CDR3: SAGIESAGELF

V: TRBV29-1
J: TRBJ2-7
size: -
CDR3: SVGRTGWEQY

V: TRBV5-1
J: TRBJ2-1
size: few
CDR3: ASRPLDNEQF

V: TRBV11-1
J: TRBJ2-7
size: -
CDR3: ASSDRDRSSYEQY

V: TRBV6-5
J: TRBJ2-7
size: few
CDR3: ASSYSGQSTYEQY

V: TRBV4-3
J: TRBJ2-7
size: few
CDR3: ASSQDRRGGFRYEQY

V: TRBV10-3
J: TRBJ2-5
size: few
CDR3: AISPSSGQETQY

V: TRBV29-1
J: TRBJ1-2
size: -
CDR3: SVGGGHFYGYT

V: TRBV10-3
J: TRBJ1-1
size: many
CDR3: AISEQRGPGNTEAF

V: TRBV5-1
J: TRBJ2-3
size: few
CDR3: ASSLNGRGKQY

V: TRBV3-1
J: TRBJ2-2
size: -
CDR3: ASSQVTGDGELF